This entry lists 4 T cell receptor beta chains sequenced from one sample in a study of OX40 agonist ivuxolimab in advanced cancers. Clones were read by immunoSEQ multiplex PCR, and TCRdb kept only the in-frame ones, dropping some. The table lists tens of thousands of clones, 90% to 95% of them singletons. The sample consisted of CD4+ or CD8+ T cells sorted from blood, taken in a trial of the OX40 agonist ivuxolimab. The receptors stem from an adult with an advanced solid tumor such as melanoma, head and neck, liver or kidney cancer.

This clone came up once. The chain combines TRBV7-2 with TRBJ1-5; weak D call: TRBD1 (6 bases). Per the germline V gene, CDR1 is SGHTA and CDR2 is FQGNSA. The CDR3 extends over 15 amino acids. Trimming left V 5 bases short and J 6 bases short, with 17 bases between. The CDR3 sequence is CASSPETGYGQPQHF. CDR3 coding DNA: TGTGCCAGCAGCCCCGAAACAGGGTACGGTCAGCCCCAGCATTTT.

The chain links TRBV6-5 to TRBJ2-2; TRBD2 matches at 8 bases. The CDR3 contains 15 residues. V lost 6 bases to trimming and J lost 5 bases; unmatched junction nucleotides: 8. Germline CDR1 MNHEY, CDR2 SVGAGI. The CDR3 bases are TGTGCCAGCAGCAAAGGGTCTAGCGGGACCGGGGAGCTGTTTTTT. Protein sequence: CASSKGSSGTGELFF.

V gene TRBV5-1 combines with J gene TRBJ2-2; D call uncertain. Trimming left V 1 base short and J 0 bases short, with 7 bases between. The CDR3 has 15 residues. Germline V gene lookup returns CDR1 SGHRS and CDR2 YFSETQ. In DNA, the CDR3 is TGCGCCAGCAGCTTGAGTATTTCGAACACCGGGGAGCTGTTTTTT. This sequence encodes CASSLSISNTGELFF.

The gene calls are TRBV6-5 and TRBJ2-7; D might be TRBD2 (5 bases). The germline CDR1 and CDR2 sequences are MNHEY and SVGAGI. The CDR3 covers 13 residues. V was cut by 5 bases and J by 7 bases, with 15 bases left in between. CDR3 in amino acids: CASSIKDSREQYF. For the CDR3, the DNA is TGTGCCAGCAGTATTAAGGACTCTAGGGAGCAGTACTTC.